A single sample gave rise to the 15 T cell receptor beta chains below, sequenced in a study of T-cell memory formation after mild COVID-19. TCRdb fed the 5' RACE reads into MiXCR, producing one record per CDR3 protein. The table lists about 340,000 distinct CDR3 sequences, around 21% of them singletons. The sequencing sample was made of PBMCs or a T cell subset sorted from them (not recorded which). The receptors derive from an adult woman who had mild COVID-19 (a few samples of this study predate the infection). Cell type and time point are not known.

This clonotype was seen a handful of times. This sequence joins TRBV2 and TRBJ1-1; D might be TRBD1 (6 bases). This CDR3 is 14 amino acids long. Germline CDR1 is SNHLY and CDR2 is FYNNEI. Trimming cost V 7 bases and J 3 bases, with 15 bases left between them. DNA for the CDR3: TGTGCCAGCACGTTGGCAGGGGACTACACTGAAGCTTTCTTT. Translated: CASTLAGDYTEAFF. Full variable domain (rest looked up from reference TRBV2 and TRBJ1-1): EPEVTQTPSHQVTQMGQEVILRCVPISNHLYFYWYRQILGQKVEFLVSFYNNEISEKSEIFDDQFSVERPDGSNFTLKIRSTKLEDSAMYFCASTLAGDYTEAFFGQGTRLTVV.

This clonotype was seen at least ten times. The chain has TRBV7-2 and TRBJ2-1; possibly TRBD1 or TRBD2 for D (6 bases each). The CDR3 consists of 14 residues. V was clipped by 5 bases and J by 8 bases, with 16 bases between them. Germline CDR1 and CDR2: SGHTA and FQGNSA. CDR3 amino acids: CASSPRGRGDEQFF. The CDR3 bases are TGTGCCAGCAGCCCGCGGGGCAGGGGCGATGAGCAGTTCTTC.

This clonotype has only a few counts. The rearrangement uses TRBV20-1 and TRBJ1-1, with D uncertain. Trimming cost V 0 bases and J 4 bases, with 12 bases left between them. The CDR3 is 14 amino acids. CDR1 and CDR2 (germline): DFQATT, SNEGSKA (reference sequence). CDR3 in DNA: TGCAGTGCTAGAGATCGTGGATCGTTCACTGAAGCTTTCTTT. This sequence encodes CSARDRGSFTEAFF.

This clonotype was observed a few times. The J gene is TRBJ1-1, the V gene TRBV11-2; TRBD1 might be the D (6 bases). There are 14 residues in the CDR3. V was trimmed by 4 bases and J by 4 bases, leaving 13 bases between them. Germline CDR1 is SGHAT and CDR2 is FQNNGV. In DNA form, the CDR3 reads TGTGCCAGCAGCTCCTTCCCAGGGGCCACTGAAGCTTTCTTT. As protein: CASSSFPGATEAFF.

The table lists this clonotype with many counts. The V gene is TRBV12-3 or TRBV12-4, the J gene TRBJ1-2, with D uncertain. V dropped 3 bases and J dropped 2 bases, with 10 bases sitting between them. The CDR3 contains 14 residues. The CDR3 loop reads CASSLSQTNYGYTF. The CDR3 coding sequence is TGTGCCAGCAGTTTGAGTCAAACAAACTATGGCTACACCTTC.

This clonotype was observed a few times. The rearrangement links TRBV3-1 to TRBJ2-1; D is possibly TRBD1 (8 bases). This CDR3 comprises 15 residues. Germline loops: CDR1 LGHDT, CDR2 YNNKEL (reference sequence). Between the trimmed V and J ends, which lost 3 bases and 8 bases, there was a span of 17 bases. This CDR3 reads CASSHSGQGGHEQFF. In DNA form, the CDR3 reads TGTGCCAGCAGCCACTCCGGACAGGGAGGGCATGAGCAGTTCTTC.

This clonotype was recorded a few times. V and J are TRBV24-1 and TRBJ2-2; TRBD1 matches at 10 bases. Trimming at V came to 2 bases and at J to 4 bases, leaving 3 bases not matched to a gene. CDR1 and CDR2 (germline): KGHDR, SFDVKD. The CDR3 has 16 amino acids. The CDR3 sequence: CATSDSWTGGTGELFF. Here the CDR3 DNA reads TGTGCCACCAGTGATTCCTGGACAGGGGGCACCGGGGAGCTGTTTTTT.

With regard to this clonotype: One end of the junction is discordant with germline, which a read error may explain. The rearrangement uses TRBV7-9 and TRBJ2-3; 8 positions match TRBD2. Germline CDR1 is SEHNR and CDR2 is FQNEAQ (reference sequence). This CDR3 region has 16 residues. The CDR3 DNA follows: TGTGCCAGCAGCGTAGCGGGACACGATCAGGAAGATACGCAGTATTTT. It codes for CASSVAGHDQEDTQYF. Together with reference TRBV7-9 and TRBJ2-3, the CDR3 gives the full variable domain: DTGVSQNPRHKITKRGQNVTFRCDPISEHNRLYWYRQTLGQGPEFLTYFQNEAQLEKSRLLSDRFSAERPKGSFSTLEIQRTEQGDSAMYLCASSVAGHDQEDTQYFGPGTRLTVL.

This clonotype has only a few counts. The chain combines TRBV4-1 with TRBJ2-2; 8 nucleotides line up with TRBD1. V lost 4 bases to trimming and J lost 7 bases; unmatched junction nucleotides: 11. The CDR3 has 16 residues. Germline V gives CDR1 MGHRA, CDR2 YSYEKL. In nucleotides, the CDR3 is TGCGCCAGCAGCCCTGGGACAGGTCATGTGGGCGGGGAGCTGTTTTTT. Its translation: CASSPGTGHVGGELFF.

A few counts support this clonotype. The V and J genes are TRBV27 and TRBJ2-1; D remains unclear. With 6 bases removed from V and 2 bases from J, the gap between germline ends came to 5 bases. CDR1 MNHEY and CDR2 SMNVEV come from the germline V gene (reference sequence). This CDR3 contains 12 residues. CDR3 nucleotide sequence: TGTGCCAGCAGCCAACCCTACAATGAGCAGTTCTTC. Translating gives CASSQPYNEQFF.

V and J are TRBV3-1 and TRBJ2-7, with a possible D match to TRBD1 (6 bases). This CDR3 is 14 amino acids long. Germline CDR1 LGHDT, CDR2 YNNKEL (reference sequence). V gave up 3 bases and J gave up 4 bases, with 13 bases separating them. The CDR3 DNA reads TGTGCCAGCAGCCACGGACAGTCTTCGTACGAGCAGTACTTC. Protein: CASSHGQSSYEQYF.

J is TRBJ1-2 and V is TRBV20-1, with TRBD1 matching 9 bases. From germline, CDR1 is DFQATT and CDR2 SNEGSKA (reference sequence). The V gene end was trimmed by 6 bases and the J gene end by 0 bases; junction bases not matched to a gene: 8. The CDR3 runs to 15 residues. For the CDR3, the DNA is TGCAGTGCCCCCACAGGGGGCTCAGCTAACTATGGCTACACCTTC. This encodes CSAPTGGSANYGYTF.

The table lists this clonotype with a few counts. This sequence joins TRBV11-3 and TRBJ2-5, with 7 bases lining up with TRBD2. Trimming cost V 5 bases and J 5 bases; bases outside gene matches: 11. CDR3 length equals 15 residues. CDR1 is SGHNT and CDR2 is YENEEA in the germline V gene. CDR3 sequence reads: CASSHGLGREETQYF. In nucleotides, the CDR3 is TGTGCCAGCAGCCACGGTTTGGGGCGGGAGGAGACCCAGTACTTC. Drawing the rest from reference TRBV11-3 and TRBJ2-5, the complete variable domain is EAGVVQSPRYKIIEKKQPVAFWCNPISGHNTLYWYLQNLGQGPELLIRYENEEAVDDSQLPKDRFSAERLKGVDSTLKIQPAELGDSAVYLCASSHGLGREETQYFGPGTRLLVL.

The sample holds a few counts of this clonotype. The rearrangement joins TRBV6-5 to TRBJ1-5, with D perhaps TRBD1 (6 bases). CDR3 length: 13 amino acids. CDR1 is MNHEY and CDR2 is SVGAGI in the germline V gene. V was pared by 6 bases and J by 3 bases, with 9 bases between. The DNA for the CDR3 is TGTGCCAGCAGCCGGACAGCCAATCAGCCCCAGCATTTT. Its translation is CASSRTANQPQHF.

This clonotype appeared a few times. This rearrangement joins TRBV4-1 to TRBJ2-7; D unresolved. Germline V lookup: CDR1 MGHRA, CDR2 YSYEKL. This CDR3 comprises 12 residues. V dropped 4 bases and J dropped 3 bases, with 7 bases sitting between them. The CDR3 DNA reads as TGCGCCAGCAGCCCCAACCTCTACGAGCAGTACTTC. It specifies CASSPNLYEQYF.